This TCR beta chain originates from a study of T cells in Graves' hyperthyroidism and ophthalmopathy (dated by TCRdb to between 2017 and 2020). Regarding the study in general: Peripheral blood was sampled at the time of initial diagnosis, prior to any treatment. A discovery cohort of about a hundred patients, about 40 with Graves' ophthalmopathy and 57 with stable Graves' hyperthyroidism, was used to find distinguishing TCR V-J signatures. An independent validation cohort of around 19 hyperthyroidism patients and approximately 17 patients who later progressed to ophthalmopathy tested prospective prediction of ophthalmopathy. The 95 to 100 discovery patients were divided at random into training and test sets in a 7:3 ratio. Thyroid tissue and blood T-cell repertoires from roughly six Graves' hyperthyroidism patients were also compared in the study. After sampling, hyperthyroidism patients received methimazole starting at 30 mg daily, and ophthalmopathy patients received high-dose intravenous methylprednisolone. The paper describes TCR Vbeta CDR3 sequencing of around 140 peripheral blood samples, made up of roughly 45 ophthalmopathy patients, around 78 hyperthyroidism patients and 17 progressor patients.

V is reduced by 1 base and J by 8 bases, leaving a spacing of 8 bases between them. Sequences GTSNPN (CDR1) and SVGIG (CDR2) are obtained from the germline V gene (reference sequence). Taken from cysteine to phenylalanine, the CDR3 has 12 residues. The entry retains the CDR3 DNA only, 36 bases that are in frame from base 1. TCR beta CDR3 regions were amplified from RNA transcripts. The first round of RT-PCR for the TCR CDR3 was performed with the HTBI primer set and the Qiagen OneStep RT-PCR kit. The libraries were constructed in a second round of multiplex PCR and then size-selected and purified. Sequencing of the libraries was done on an Illumina HiSeq2000 using paired-end 100 bp reads. Concerning the study's data processing: SOAPnuke was used to process the raw data, throwing out any read that contained adapters or uncalled bases, had a mean Phred below 15, or lacked an exact constant-primer or identifier match. COPE v1.2.5 was used to merge the high-quality paired reads, and each unique nucleotide sequence was defined as a clonotype. MiTCR v1.1 was used to align clonotypes to the IMGT TRBV, TRBD and TRBJ reference segments. Analysis was restricted to V-J combinations with a frequency above 0.0001, which covered over 98% of repertoires. A TCS score was defined as the ratio of F50 (clonal expansion) to E x V (chaos), with BLOSUM62-based TCRdist applied between CDR3 peptides within each V-J. Welch's t-statistics and random forest reduced around 520 V-J features to 10 to 15, which were used in a naive Bayes classifier (R e1071). TCRdb trimmed public reads at Q25 via fastp, called clones via MiXCR and kept in-frame beta chains. A single entry per CDR3 protein holds the most common genes and DNA from its merged rows. TCRdb's processing, not the authors', yielded these V and J calls. This sample holds more than 550,000 distinct CDR3 sequences; around 15% were observed only once. The ten largest clones take up 15% to 18% of the sample.

This clonotype has a handful of counts. Its antigen is currently not known. The sample holds no much larger clone one base away, and base qualities are not on file. Stable Graves' hyperthyroidism was defined as the absence of progression to ophthalmopathy over 18 months of follow-up. Hyperthyroidism patients were aged 18 to 65 years and newly diagnosed, with disease duration of less than 2 months. Exclusion was applied to patients with uncontrolled infections, other autoimmune diseases, pregnancy or lactation. Diagnoses were established on the basis of clinical symptoms, serum thyroxine and TRAb, thyroid ultrasound, and orbital computed tomography. Ficoll-Paque density gradient centrifugation was used to isolate PBMCs from around 10 ml of fresh peripheral blood. Trizol reagent was used to extract total RNA, and RNA quality was then checked on an Agilent 2100 Bioanalyzer. Study-level results and caveats: In validation, the model predicted progression to ophthalmopathy with approximately 71% sensitivity and approximately 74% specificity, a median of approximately 6.7 months before onset. In cross-validation, a model built on a 13 V-J signature told ophthalmopathy apart from stable hyperthyroidism with approximately 91% sensitivity and roughly 81% specificity, and in testing the same model reached 80%/75%. Blood samples also contained most of the expanded thyroid clonotypes (frequency above 0.001), which suggests that blood repertoires may reflect thyroid immune responses. No statistical method was used to fix the sample size in advance, and group allocation was not hidden from the investigators.

The sample consisted of blood. The chain couples TRBV30 to TRBJ1-4; confidence is insufficient to name the D gene. The TCR sequence derives from a man between 50 and 59 years old with Graves' hyperthyroidism. The CDR3 here reads CAWSESREKLFF. The sequenced DNA: TGTGCCTGGAGTGAGTCACGGGAAAAACTGTTTTTT.